What follows are 6 T cell receptor beta chains derived from one specimen sequenced in a study of cytomegalovirus exposure and HLA in healthy donors. Vbeta (60) and Jbeta (13) primers were used in the PCR. Profiled with immunoSEQ multiplex PCR; TCRdb holds only in-frame clones, not every one. In the table there are some 40,000 clones, about 70% of which are singletons. The specimen sequenced was PBMCs. The receptors shown here come from a man between 35 and 55 years old in good health and CMV-seronegative.

The J gene is TRBJ2-2, the V gene TRBV7-2, with 8 positions matching TRBD2. V lost 0 bases to trimming and J lost 4 bases; unmatched junction nucleotides: 7. Germline loops: CDR1 SGHTA, CDR2 FQGNSA. The CDR3 is 17 amino acids. CDR3 sequence (DNA): TGTGCCAGCAGCTTAGCGTACGGGGGGGTGGTCACCGGGGAGCTGTTTTTT. Translated, it gives CASSLAYGGVVTGELFF.

There are a few counts of this clone. The V gene is TRBV19, the J gene TRBJ2-1, with TRBD2 matching over 9 bases. The CDR3 extends over 13 amino acids. V shed 6 bases, J shed 4 bases, and the junction held 1 base outside the gene matches. Germline CDR1 LNHDA, CDR2 SQIVND (reference sequence). The CDR3 coding sequence is TGTGCCAGTAGCCTAGCGGGGTACAATGAGCAGTTCTTC. It specifies CASSLAGYNEQFF.

The chain couples TRBV5-4 to TRBJ1-1; 8 bases line up with TRBD1. This CDR3 spans 13 amino acids. Germline V gene lookup returns CDR1 SGHNT and CDR2 YYREEE (reference sequence). After removal of 4 bases from V and 5 bases from J, the junction contained 4 bases not matched to a gene. The CDR3 sequence is CASSPQGATEAFF. The CDR3, as DNA: TGTGCCAGCAGCCCGCAGGGGGCGACTGAAGCTTTCTTT.

V is TRBV30 and J is TRBJ2-7, with TRBD2 as a possible D gene (7 bases). This CDR3 is 13 amino acids long. V was pared by 4 bases and J by 5 bases, with 15 bases between. CDR1 is GTSNPN, CDR2 SVGIG, per germline (reference sequence). The CDR3 loop reads CAWNGGRLDEQYF. In nucleotides, the CDR3 is TGTGCCTGGAACGGGGGGCGGCTCGACGAGCAGTACTTC.

Only a few counts were recorded for this clone. The chain couples TRBV28 to TRBJ1-5; 7 bases are shared with TRBD1. This CDR3 has 15 amino acids. In germline, CDR1 is MDHEN, CDR2 SYDVKM. V was pared by 6 bases and J by 6 bases, with 11 bases of the junction left unmatched. The CDR3 spells CASRYLGQGGQPQHF. The CDR3 DNA follows: TGTGCCAGCAGGTATCTTGGGCAGGGGGGTCAGCCCCAGCATTTT.

This rearrangement joins TRBV7-2 to TRBJ2-7, with D perhaps matching TRBD2 (6 bases). Trimming shortened V by 6 bases and J by 2 bases, and 14 bases separated the two germline ends. The CDR3 has 14 residues. From germline, CDR1 is SGHTA and CDR2 FQGNSA. In nucleotides, the CDR3 is TGTGCCAGCAGTCTAGGGAGGAGCGCCTACGAGCAGTACTTC. It translates to CASSLGRSAYEQYF.